This passage covers 27 T cell receptor beta chains from one sample sequenced in a study of OX40 agonist ivuxolimab in advanced cancers. Only in-frame clones appear in the TCRdb table, and some are missing; sequencing was by immunoSEQ multiplex PCR. The table includes about 54,000 clones, approximately 90% detected once. This sample comprised CD4+ or CD8+ T cells sorted from blood, obtained in a trial of the OX40 agonist ivuxolimab. The receptors here all came from an adult with an advanced solid tumor such as melanoma, head and neck, liver or kidney cancer.

V is TRBV10-1 and J is TRBJ2-7; the D is unclear. The CDR3 extends over 11 amino acids. CDR1 is WNHNN and CDR2 is SYGVQD in the germline V gene (reference sequence). V was trimmed by 2 bases and J by 9 bases, leaving 8 bases between them. The CDR3 nucleotides are TGCGCCAGCAGTGAGAGGACGAGGCAGTACTTC. It specifies CASSERTRQYF.

J is TRBJ2-7 and V is TRBV6-5; 11 bases are a match to TRBD1. The germline V gene has CDR1 MNHEY and CDR2 SVGAGI. The CDR3 runs to 14 residues. The trim removed 2 bases at V and 4 bases at J, leaving 1 base unmatched. This chain's CDR3 is CASSYGDRGYEQYF. CDR3 coding DNA: TGTGCCAGCAGTTACGGGGACAGGGGGTACGAGCAGTACTTC.

The CDR3 sequence is CSVEGISGDREGRSSYNEQFF. The CDR3 nucleotides read TGCAGCGTTGAAGGGATATCTGGGGATAGGGAGGGCCGCAGCTCCTACAATGAGCAGTTCTTC. This chain uses TRBV29-1 with TRBJ2-1; 7 nucleotides line up with TRBD2. The CDR3 has 21 residues. Germline V lookup: CDR1 SQVTM, CDR2 ANQGSEA. The trim removed 1 base at V and 0 bases at J, leaving 21 bases unmatched.

The chain uses TRBV30 and TRBJ1-4, with unresolved D. The CDR3 is 15 residues long. V shed 0 bases and J shed 6 bases, with 14 bases lying between them. From germline, CDR1 is GTSNPN and CDR2 SVGIG (reference sequence). In DNA, the CDR3 is TGTGCCTGGAGTGTACGAACAGTTTGGGATGAAAAACTGTTTTTT. Translation gives CAWSVRTVWDEKLFF.

The chain links TRBV7-9 to TRBJ1-2, with a weak D call TRBD1 (6 bases). CDR1 and CDR2 from the germline V gene are SEHNR and FQNEAQ (reference sequence). The ends were cut back, 3 bases at V and 4 bases at J, with 12 bases in the middle. This CDR3 is built from 14 residues. The CDR3 protein is CASSLGTSVYGYTF. As DNA, the CDR3 is TGTGCCAGCAGCTTGGGGACATCCGTCTATGGCTACACCTTC. The full variable domain, its missing parts supplied by reference TRBV7-9 and TRBJ1-2, is DTGVSQNPRHKITKRGQNVTFRCDPISEHNRLYWYRQTLGQGPEFLTYFQNEAQLEKSRLLSDRFSAERPKGSFSTLEIQRTEQGDSAMYLCASSLGTSVYGYTFGSGTRLTVV.

This chain links TRBV6-5 with TRBJ2-5; D is unclear. V was cut by 0 bases and J by 4 bases, with 12 bases left in between. This CDR3 region has 15 residues. Germline V gives CDR1 MNHEY, CDR2 SVGAGI. CDR3 sequence (DNA): TGTGCCAGCAGTTACTCGGGTATCTTAACAGAGACCCAGTACTTC. Translation: CASSYSGILTETQYF.

The gene calls are TRBV2 and TRBJ2-1; D is possibly TRBD1 (5 bases). Trimming stripped 2 bases from V and 3 bases from J, with 8 bases between. Germline CDR1 is SNHLY and CDR2 is FYNNEI. This CDR3 contains 14 residues. CDR3 bases: TGTGCCAGCAGTGAACCAGGGAACTACAATGAGCAGTTCTTC. Translated: CASSEPGNYNEQFF.

The chain joins TRBV13 to TRBJ2-1, with TRBD1 as a possible D gene (6 bases). The CDR3 consists of 14 residues. The germline V gene has CDR1 PRHDT and CDR2 FYEKMQ (reference sequence). V was cut by 5 bases and J by 11 bases, with 19 bases left in between. CDR3 amino acids: CASSPRTASMKQFF. Written as DNA, the CDR3 is TGTGCCAGCAGCCCCAGGACAGCCTCAATGAAGCAGTTCTTC. The full variable domain, with the rest looked up from reference TRBV13 and TRBJ2-1, is AAGVIQSPRHLIKEKRETATLKCYPIPRHDTVYWYQQGPGQDPQFLISFYEKMQSDKGSIPDRFSAQQFSDYHSELNMSSLELGDSALYFCASSPRTASMKQFFGPGTRLTVL.

The chain has TRBV13 and TRBJ2-1; TRBD2 matches at 11 bases. The CDR3 is 16 residues long. V was pared by 1 base and J by 4 bases, with 3 bases of the junction left unmatched. CDR1 is PRHDT and CDR2 is FYEKMQ in the germline V gene (reference sequence). CDR3 sequence: CASSLDRTSGYNEQFF. CDR3 nucleotides: TGTGCCAGCAGCTTAGACAGGACTAGCGGGTACAATGAGCAGTTCTTC.

V gene TRBV9 combines with J gene TRBJ1-1, with a weak D call TRBD1 (5 bases). Trimming took 3 bases from V and 6 from J, leaving 12 bases between them. The germline V gene encodes CDR1 SGDLS and CDR2 YYNGEE. This CDR3 is 13 amino acids long. CDR3 amino acids: CASSAGGAAEAFF. CDR3 nucleotide sequence: TGTGCCAGCAGCGCTGGCGGGGCAGCTGAAGCTTTCTTT.

The chain joins TRBV4-3 to TRBJ1-3; tentative D call: TRBD1 (5 bases). V was clipped by 1 base and J by 1 base, with 8 bases between them. The CDR3 extends over 15 amino acids. CDR1 and CDR2 from the germline V gene are LGHNA and YSLEER. The CDR3 nucleotides read TGCGCCAGCAGCCAAGGGAGGACATCTGGAAACACCATATATTTT. It specifies CASSQGRTSGNTIYF.

The chain has TRBV5-8 and TRBJ1-4, with D perhaps matching TRBD1 (5 bases). This CDR3 has 14 residues. Germline CDR1 and CDR2: SGHTS and YDEGEE. Trimming left V 2 bases short and J 4 bases short, with 9 bases between. Here the CDR3 reads CASSLRQLNEKLFF. CDR3 bases: TGTGCCAGCAGCTTAAGACAGCTTAATGAAAAACTGTTTTTT. Looking up the rest from reference TRBV5-8 and TRBJ1-4 gives the full variable domain: EAGVTQSPTHLIKTRGQQATLRCSPISGHTSVYWYQQALGLGLQFLLWYDEGEERNRGNFPPRFSGRQFPNYSSELNVNALELEDSALYLCASSLRQLNEKLFFGSGTQLSVL.

V is TRBV30 and J is TRBJ2-3; 8 nucleotides align to TRBD1. The V gene end was trimmed by 1 base and the J gene end by 4 bases; junction bases not matched to a gene: 7. The germline V gene encodes CDR1 GTSNPN and CDR2 SVGIG (reference sequence). This CDR3 region has 15 residues. CDR3 nucleotides: TGTGCCTGGAGTGCAGGACAGGGCCCGGCAGATACGCAGTATTTT. Amino acid sequence: CAWSAGQGPADTQYF.

V gene TRBV13 combines with J gene TRBJ2-7, with D perhaps TRBD1 (5 bases). This CDR3 has 14 amino acids. Germline V gene data show CDR1 as PRHDT and CDR2 as FYEKMQ (reference sequence). Trimming pared 5 bases from V and 4 bases from J, leaving 15 bases between. The CDR3 sequence: CASSLNVQGYEQYF. Written as DNA, the CDR3 is TGTGCCAGCAGCCTGAACGTCCAGGGTTACGAGCAGTACTTC.

The chain recombines TRBV15 with TRBJ2-7; D might be TRBD1 (6 bases). Deletions cut 9 bases from V and 0 bases from J, with 12 bases between. Germline V lookup: CDR1 LNHNV, CDR2 YYDKDF (reference sequence). This CDR3 has 13 amino acids. CDR3: CATTSRGSYEQYF. The DNA of the CDR3 is TGTGCCACGACGAGCAGGGGCTCCTACGAGCAGTACTTC.

The chain has TRBV27 and TRBJ2-1; 7 bases fit TRBD2. Per the germline V gene, CDR1 is MNHEY and CDR2 is SMNVEV (reference sequence). CDR3 length: 14 amino acids. The trim removed 8 bases at V and 2 bases at J, leaving 6 bases unmatched. The CDR3 spells CASGGDGTYNEQFF. The DNA for the CDR3 is TGTGCCAGCGGGGGGGACGGAACCTACAATGAGCAGTTCTTC.

Details on this clone: The CDR3 does not close with the conserved phenylalanine or tryptophan, likely indicating a read error. It is unclear where the CDR3 begins or ends on the DNA, so no DNA is shown, and the CDR3 is as TCRdb lists it. The chain has TRBV30 and TRBJ1-2; TRBD1, the D gene given by the table, was not confirmed from the DNA. With termini counted, the CDR3 has 11 amino acids. Germline values: CDR1 GTSNPN, CDR2 SVGIG (reference sequence). CDR3 sequence reads: CAWSVHSEQGY.

The rearrangement uses TRBV4-1 and TRBJ2-7, with D possibly called TRBD1 or TRBD2 (5 bases each). The germline V and J ends were trimmed by 3 bases and 0 bases, with 9 bases remaining between them. Germline CDR1 MGHRA, CDR2 YSYEKL. CDR3 length: 14 residues. This chain's CDR3 is CASSQGPSSYEQYF. For the CDR3, the DNA is TGCGCCAGCAGCCAGGGACCCAGCTCCTACGAGCAGTACTTC.

This chain connects TRBV7-9 to TRBJ2-5; D is undetermined. Deletions cut 7 bases from V and 5 bases from J, with 20 bases between. CDR3 length equals 15 residues. Germline CDR1 is SEHNR and CDR2 is FQNEAQ (reference sequence). DNA of the CDR3: TGTGCCAGCAATTTACCGGAACCAGGAGAGGAGACCCAGTACTTC. The encoded protein is CASNLPEPGEETQYF.

The V gene is TRBV4-3, the J gene TRBJ2-1, with a possible D match to TRBD2 (6 bases). The CDR3 extends over 19 amino acids. Germline V gives CDR1 LGHNA, CDR2 YSLEER. Trimming removed 0 bases from V and 0 bases from J, with 18 bases in between. The CDR3 region is CASSQDRELGTPSYNEQFF. For the CDR3, the DNA is TGCGCCAGCAGCCAAGATAGGGAACTGGGGACTCCCTCCTACAATGAGCAGTTCTTC.

The chain combines TRBV4-1 with TRBJ2-1, with 7 bases aligning to TRBD2. The V gene's germline CDR1 is MGHRA and CDR2 YSYEKL. This CDR3 comprises 15 residues. Germline trimming cut 0 bases from V and 5 bases from J; bases unmatched to any gene: 4. The CDR3 reads CASSQEELANNEQFF. CDR3 nucleotides: TGCGCCAGCAGCCAAGAGGAACTAGCGAACAATGAGCAGTTCTTC.

The chain has TRBV5-1 and TRBJ2-1; perhaps D is TRBD1 or TRBD2 (5 bases each). V shed 7 bases and J shed 3 bases, with 14 bases lying between them. CDR3 size: 14 residues. Germline lookup yields CDR1 SGHRS and CDR2 YFSETQ. The CDR3 nucleotides are TGCGCCAGCTCCGGGGACGGAGTCTACAATGAGCAGTTCTTC. Translated, it gives CASSGDGVYNEQFF.

This chain uses TRBV7-9 with TRBJ2-2; no firm D call. Per the germline V gene, CDR1 is SEHNR and CDR2 is FQNEAQ (reference sequence). This CDR3 is 12 amino acids long. V was trimmed by 5 bases and J by 6 bases, leaving 7 bases between them. Here the CDR3 reads CASSRASGELFF. The CDR3, as DNA: TGTGCCAGCAGCCGGGCCTCCGGGGAGCTGTTTTTT.

This clone was detected once. This chain connects TRBV4-1 to TRBJ1-3, with D maybe TRBD1 (6 bases). Germline V CDR1 and CDR2: MGHRA, YSYEKL. V lost 1 base to trimming and J lost 0 bases, with 13 bases between them. The CDR3 contains 17 residues. CDR3 sequence reads: CASSQGPEGGSGNTIYF. The CDR3 DNA follows: TGCGCCAGCAGCCAAGGGCCGGAGGGGGGCTCTGGAAACACCATATATTTT.

The rearrangement uses TRBV27 and TRBJ1-1; perhaps TRBD1 as D (5 bases). The CDR3 runs to 11 residues. Per the germline V gene, CDR1 is MNHEY and CDR2 is SMNVEV (reference sequence). Trimming cost V 7 bases and J 5 bases, with 8 bases left between them. The CDR3 nucleotides read TGTGCCAGCAAAGGGGTGACTGAAGCTTTCTTT. Translating gives CASKGVTEAFF.

This chain connects TRBV28 to TRBJ2-1; D possibly corresponds to TRBD2 (6 bases). The V end lost 5 bases, the J end lost 0 bases, and 17 bases lay between the germline ends. Germline CDR1 is MDHEN and CDR2 is SYDVKM. This CDR3 is built from 17 residues. The CDR3 DNA is TGTGCCAGCAGTCCCCTCACGGGGCGGGGCTCCTACAATGAGCAGTTCTTC. Its translation is CASSPLTGRGSYNEQFF.

The V and J genes are TRBV27 and TRBJ1-5; no firm D call. The CDR3 length is 16 residues. The germline V gene encodes CDR1 MNHEY and CDR2 SMNVEV (reference sequence). The ends were cut back, 4 bases at V and 6 bases at J, with 19 bases in the middle. The CDR3 sequence is CASSSGLSAGFQPQHF. The DNA of the CDR3 is TGTGCCAGCAGTTCTGGACTCTCAGCCGGATTTCAGCCCCAGCATTTT.